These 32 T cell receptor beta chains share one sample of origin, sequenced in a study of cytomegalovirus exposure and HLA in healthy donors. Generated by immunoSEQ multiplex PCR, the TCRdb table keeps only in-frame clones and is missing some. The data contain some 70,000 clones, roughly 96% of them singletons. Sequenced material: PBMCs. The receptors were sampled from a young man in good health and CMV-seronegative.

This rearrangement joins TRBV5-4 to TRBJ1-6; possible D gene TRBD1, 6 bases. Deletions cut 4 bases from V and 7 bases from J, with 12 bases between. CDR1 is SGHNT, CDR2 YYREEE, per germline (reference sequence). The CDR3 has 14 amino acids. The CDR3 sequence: CASSIQTGNSPLHF. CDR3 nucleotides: TGTGCCAGCAGCATTCAGACAGGCAATTCACCCCTCCACTTT.

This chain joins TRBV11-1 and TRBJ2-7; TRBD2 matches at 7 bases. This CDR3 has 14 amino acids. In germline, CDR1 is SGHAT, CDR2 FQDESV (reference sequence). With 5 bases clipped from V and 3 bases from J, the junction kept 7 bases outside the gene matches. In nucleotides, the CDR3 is TGTGCCAGCAGCATGAGCGGGGATCTCTACGAGCAGTACTTC. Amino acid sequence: CASSMSGDLYEQYF. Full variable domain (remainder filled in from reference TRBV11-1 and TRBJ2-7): EAEVAQSPRYKITEKSQAVAFWCDPISGHATLYWYRQILGQGPELLVQFQDESVVDDSQLPKDRFSAERLKGVDSTLKIQPAELGDSAMYLCASSMSGDLYEQYFGPGTRLTVT.

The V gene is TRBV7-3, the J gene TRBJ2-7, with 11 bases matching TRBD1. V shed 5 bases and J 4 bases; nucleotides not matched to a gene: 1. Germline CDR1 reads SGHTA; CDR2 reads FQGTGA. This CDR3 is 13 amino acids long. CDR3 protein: CASSRDRGYEQYF. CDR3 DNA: TGTGCCAGCAGCAGGGACAGGGGGTACGAGCAGTACTTC.

For the CDR3, the DNA is TGCGCCAGCAGCCCAGGGGGAGAGACCCAGTACTTC. Its protein is CASSPGGETQYF. The genes are TRBV4-1 and TRBJ2-5; 7 nucleotides match TRBD1. This CDR3 has 12 residues. The V gene's germline CDR1 is MGHRA and CDR2 YSYEKL. The trim removed 4 bases at V and 4 bases at J, leaving 0 bases unmatched.

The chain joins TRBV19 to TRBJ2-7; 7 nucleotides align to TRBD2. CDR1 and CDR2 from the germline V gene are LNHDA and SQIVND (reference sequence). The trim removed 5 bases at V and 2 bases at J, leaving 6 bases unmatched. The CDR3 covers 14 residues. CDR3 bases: TGTGCCAGTAGTGACCGGGACTATCCCTACGAGCAGTACTTC. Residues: CASSDRDYPYEQYF. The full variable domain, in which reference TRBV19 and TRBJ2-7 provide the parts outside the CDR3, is DGGITQSPKYLFRKEGQNVTLSCEQNLNHDAMYWYRQDPGQGLRLIYYSQIVNDFQKGDIAEGYSVSREKKESFPLTVTSAQKNPTAFYLCASSDRDYPYEQYFGPGTRLTVT.

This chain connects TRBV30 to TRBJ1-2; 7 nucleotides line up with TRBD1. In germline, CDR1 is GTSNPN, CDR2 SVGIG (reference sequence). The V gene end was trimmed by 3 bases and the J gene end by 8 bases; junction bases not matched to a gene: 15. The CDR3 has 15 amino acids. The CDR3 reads CAWRETGYLSGGYTF. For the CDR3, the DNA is TGTGCCTGGAGAGAGACAGGGTATCTATCGGGGGGCTACACCTTC.

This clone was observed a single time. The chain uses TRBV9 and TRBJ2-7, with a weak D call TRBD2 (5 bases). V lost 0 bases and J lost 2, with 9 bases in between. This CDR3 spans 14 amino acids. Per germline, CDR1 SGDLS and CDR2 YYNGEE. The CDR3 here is CASSVESGTYEQYF. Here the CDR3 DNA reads TGTGCCAGCAGCGTAGAAAGCGGAACCTACGAGCAGTACTTC.

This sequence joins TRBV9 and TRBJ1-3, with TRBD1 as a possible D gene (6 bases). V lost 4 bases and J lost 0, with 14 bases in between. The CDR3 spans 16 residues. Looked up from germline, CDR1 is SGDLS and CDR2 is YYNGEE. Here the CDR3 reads CASSPATGSSGNTIYF. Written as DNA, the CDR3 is TGTGCCAGCAGCCCTGCGACAGGTTCCTCTGGAAACACCATATATTTT.

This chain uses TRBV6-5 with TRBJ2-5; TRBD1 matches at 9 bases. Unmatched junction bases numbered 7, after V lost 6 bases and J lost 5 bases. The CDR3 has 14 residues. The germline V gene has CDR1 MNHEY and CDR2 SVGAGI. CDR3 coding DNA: TGTGCCAGCAGCCCGACGGACAGGGGTGAGACCCAGTACTTC. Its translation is CASSPTDRGETQYF.

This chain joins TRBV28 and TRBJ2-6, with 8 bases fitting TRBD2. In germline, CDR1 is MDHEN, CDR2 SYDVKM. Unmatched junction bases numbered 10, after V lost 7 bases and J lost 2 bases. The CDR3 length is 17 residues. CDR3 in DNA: TGTGCCAGCAAAGCTAGGGCGGGGGGCCCTGGGGCCAACGTCCTGACTTTC. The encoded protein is CASKARAGGPGANVLTF.

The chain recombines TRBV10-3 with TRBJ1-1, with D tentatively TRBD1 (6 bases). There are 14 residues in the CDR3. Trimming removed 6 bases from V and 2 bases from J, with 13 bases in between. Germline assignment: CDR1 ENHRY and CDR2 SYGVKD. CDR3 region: CAISEGGINTEAFF. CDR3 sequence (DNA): TGTGCCATCAGCGAGGGGGGGATTAACACTGAAGCTTTCTTT.

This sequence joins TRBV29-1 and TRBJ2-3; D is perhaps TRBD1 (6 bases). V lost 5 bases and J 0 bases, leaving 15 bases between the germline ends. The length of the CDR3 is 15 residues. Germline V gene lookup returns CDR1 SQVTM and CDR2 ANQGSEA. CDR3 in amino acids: CSVWGQRSSTDTQYF. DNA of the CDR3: TGCAGCGTTTGGGGGCAGCGGTCTAGCACAGATACGCAGTATTTT.

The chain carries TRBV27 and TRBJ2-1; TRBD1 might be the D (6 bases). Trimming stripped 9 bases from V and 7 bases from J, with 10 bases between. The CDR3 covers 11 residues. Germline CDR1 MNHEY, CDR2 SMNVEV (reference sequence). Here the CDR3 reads CASQTGNEQFF. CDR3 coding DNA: TGTGCCAGTCAAACAGGGAATGAGCAGTTCTTC.

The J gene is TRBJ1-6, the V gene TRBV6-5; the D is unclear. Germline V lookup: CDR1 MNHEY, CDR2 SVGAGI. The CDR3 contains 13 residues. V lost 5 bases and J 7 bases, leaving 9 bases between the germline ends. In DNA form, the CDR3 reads TGTGCCAGCAGTCGCGGTCCCAATTCACCCCTCCACTTT. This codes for CASSRGPNSPLHF.

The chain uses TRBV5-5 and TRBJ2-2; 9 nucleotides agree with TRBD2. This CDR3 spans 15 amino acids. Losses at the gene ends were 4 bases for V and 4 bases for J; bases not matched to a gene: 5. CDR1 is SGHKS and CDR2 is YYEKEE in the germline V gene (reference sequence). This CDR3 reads CASSAGGQITGELFF. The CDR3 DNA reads TGTGCCAGCAGCGCGGGGGGGCAGATCACCGGGGAGCTGTTTTTT.

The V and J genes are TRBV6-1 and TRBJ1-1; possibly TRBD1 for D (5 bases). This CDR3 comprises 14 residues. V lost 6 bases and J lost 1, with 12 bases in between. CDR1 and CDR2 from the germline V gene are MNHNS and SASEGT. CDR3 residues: CASSPWGGNTEAFF. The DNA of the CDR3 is TGTGCCAGCAGCCCTTGGGGGGGGAACACTGAAGCTTTCTTT.

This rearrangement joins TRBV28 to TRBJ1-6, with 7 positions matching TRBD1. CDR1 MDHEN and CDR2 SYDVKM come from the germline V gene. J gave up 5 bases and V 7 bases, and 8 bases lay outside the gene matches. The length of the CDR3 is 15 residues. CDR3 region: CASKVGGDHNSPLHF. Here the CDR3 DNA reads TGTGCCAGCAAGGTAGGGGGCGACCATAATTCACCCCTCCACTTT.

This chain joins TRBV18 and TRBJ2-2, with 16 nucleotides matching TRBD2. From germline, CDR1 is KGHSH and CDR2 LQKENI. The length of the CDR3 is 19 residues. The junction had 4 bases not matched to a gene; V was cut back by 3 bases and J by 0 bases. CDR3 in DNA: TGTGCCAGCTCACCGGGACTAGCGGGAGGGCGCGCGAACACCGGGGAGCTGTTTTTT. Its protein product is CASSPGLAGGRANTGELFF.

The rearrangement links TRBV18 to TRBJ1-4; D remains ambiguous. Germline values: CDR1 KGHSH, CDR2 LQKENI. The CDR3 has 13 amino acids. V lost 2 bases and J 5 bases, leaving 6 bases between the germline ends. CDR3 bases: TGTGCCAGCTCACCAGAGGGAAATGAAAAACTGTTTTTT. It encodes CASSPEGNEKLFF.

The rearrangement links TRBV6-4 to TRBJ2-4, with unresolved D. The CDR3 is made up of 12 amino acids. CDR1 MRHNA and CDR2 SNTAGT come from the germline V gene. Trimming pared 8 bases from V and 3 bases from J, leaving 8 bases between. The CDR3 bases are TGTGCCAGCGCGGCCAGCAAAAACATTCAGTACTTC. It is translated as CASAASKNIQYF.

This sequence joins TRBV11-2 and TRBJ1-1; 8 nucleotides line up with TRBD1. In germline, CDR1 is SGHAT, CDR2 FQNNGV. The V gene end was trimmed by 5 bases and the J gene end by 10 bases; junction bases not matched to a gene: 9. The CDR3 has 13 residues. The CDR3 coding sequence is TGTGCCAGCAGCCTAACAGGGGGGAGTTCAGCTTTCTTT. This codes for CASSLTGGSSAFF.

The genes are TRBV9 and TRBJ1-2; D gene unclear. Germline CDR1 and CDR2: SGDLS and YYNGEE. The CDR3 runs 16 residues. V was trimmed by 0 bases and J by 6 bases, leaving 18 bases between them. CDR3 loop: CASSVANENAGNGYTF. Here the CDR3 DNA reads TGTGCCAGCAGCGTAGCTAATGAGAATGCGGGTAATGGCTACACCTTC.

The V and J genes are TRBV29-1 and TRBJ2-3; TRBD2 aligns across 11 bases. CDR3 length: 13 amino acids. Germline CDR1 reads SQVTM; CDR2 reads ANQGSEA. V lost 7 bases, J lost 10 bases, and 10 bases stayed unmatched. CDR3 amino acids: CSASGTSGSAQYF. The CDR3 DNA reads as TGCAGCGCCTCCGGGACTAGCGGCTCCGCGCAGTATTTT.

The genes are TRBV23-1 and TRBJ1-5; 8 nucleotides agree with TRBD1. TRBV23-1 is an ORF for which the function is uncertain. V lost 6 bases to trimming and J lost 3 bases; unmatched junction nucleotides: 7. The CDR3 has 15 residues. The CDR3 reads CASSRGPGPNQPQHF. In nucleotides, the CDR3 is TGCGCCAGCAGCAGGGGGCCCGGTCCCAATCAGCCCCAGCATTTT.

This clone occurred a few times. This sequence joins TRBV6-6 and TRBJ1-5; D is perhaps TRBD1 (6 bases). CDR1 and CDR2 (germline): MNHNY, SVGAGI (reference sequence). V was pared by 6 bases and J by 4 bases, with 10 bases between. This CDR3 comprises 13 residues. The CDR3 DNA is TGTGCCAGCAGCGCAACAGGGAATCAGCCCCAGCATTTT. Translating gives CASSATGNQPQHF.

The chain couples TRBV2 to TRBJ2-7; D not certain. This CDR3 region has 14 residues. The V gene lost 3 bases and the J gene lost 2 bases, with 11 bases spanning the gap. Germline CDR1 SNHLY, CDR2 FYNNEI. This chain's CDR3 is CASSELSDTYEQYF. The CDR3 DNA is TGTGCCAGCAGTGAGTTGTCAGACACCTACGAGCAGTACTTC.

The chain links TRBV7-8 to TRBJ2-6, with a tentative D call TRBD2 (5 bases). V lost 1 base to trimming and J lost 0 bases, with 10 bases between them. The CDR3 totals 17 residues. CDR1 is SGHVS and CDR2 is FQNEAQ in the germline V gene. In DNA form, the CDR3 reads TGTGCCAGCAGCTTAGGTTATCGGGGCTCTGGGGCCAACGTCCTGACTTTC. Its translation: CASSLGYRGSGANVLTF.

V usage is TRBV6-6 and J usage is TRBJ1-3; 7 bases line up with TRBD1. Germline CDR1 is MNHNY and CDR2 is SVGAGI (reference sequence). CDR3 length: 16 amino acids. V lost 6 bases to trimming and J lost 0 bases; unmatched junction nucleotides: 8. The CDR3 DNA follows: TGTGCCAGCAGAATGACAGGGCCCCACTCTGGAAACACCATATATTTT. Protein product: CASRMTGPHSGNTIYF.

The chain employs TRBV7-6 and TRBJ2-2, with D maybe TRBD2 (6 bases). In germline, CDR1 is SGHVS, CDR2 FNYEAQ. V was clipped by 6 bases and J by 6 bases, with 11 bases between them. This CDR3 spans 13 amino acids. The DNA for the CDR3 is TGTGCCAGCAGTTCGACGGGGGCCGGGGAGCTGTTTTTT. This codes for CASSSTGAGELFF.

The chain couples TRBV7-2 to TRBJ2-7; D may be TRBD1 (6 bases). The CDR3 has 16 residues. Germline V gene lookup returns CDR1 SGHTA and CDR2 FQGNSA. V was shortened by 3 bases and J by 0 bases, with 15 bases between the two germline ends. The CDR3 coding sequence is TGTGCCAGCAGCTTTTCAAGTCCAGGGGCCTCCTACGAGCAGTACTTC. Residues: CASSFSSPGASYEQYF.

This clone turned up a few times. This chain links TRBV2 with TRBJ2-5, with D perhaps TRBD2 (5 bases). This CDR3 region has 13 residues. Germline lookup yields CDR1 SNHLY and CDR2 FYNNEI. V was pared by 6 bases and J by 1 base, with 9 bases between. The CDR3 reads CASRQLGQETQYF. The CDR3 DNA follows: TGTGCCAGCAGGCAACTAGGCCAAGAGACCCAGTACTTC.

The CDR3 sequence: CASSDAAYLSYEQYF. In nucleotides, the CDR3 is TGCGCCAGCAGTGATGCGGCATATCTATCCTACGAGCAGTACTTC. The V gene is TRBV10-2, the J gene TRBJ2-7; no reliable D call. The germline V and J ends were trimmed by 3 bases and 1 base, with 13 bases remaining between them. The CDR3 length is 15 residues. CDR1 and CDR2 from the germline V gene are WSHSY and SAAADI.